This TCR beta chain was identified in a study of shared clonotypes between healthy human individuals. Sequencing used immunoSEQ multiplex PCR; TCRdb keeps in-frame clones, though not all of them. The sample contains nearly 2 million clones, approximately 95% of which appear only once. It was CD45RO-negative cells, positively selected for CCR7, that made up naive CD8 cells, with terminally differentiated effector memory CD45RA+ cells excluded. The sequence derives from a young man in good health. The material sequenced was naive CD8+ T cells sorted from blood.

CDR3 nucleotide sequence: TGTGCCAGCAGCTGGGGGGGACAGGGGTTCCCCGGGGAGCTGTTTTTT. Translating it yields CASSWGGQGFPGELFF. This sequence joins TRBV5-6 and TRBJ2-2; 10 positions match TRBD1. The CDR3 extends over 16 amino acids. The V gene's germline CDR1 is SGHDT and CDR2 YYEEEE. J was trimmed by 6 bases and V by 3 bases; bases with no gene match: 8. Full variable domain (missing parts from reference TRBV5-6 and TRBJ2-2): DAGVTQSPTHLIKTRGQQVTLRCSPKSGHDTVSWYQQALGQGPQFIFQYYEEEERQRGNFPDRFSGHQFPNYSSELNVNALLLGDSALYLCASSWGGQGFPGELFFGEGSRLTVL.